A single sample is the source of the 20 T cell receptor beta chains below, sequenced in a study of blood T cell repertoires in COVID-19. Method: immunoSEQ multiplex PCR; TCRdb's copy keeps in-frame clones and lacks some. The table lists about 300,000 clones, 85% to 90% of them singletons. The sample was peripheral blood. The receptors stem from a woman aged 30 to 39 with COVID-19, enrolled during active disease.

The chain links TRBV11-1 to TRBJ1-1; the D is unclear. CDR1 and CDR2 from the germline V gene are SGHAT and FQDESV (reference sequence). CDR3 size: 15 residues. The V end was cut by 4 bases, the J end by 1 base, with 13 bases between. CDR3 coding DNA: TGTGCCAGCAGCTCTTTTTTAGGAGCGAACACTGAAGCTTTCTTT. Its translation: CASSSFLGANTEAFF.

The chain employs TRBV19 and TRBJ1-6; tentative D call: TRBD1 (5 bases). The germline CDR1 and CDR2 sequences are LNHDA and SQIVND (reference sequence). V lost 1 base to trimming and J lost 7 bases, with 11 bases between them. CDR3 length: 15 residues. The CDR3: CASSIGGYGNSPLHF. The CDR3 coding sequence is TGTGCCAGTAGTATAGGGGGCTATGGGAATTCACCCCTCCACTTT. Full variable domain (outside the CDR3, taken from reference TRBV19 and TRBJ1-6): DGGITQSPKYLFRKEGQNVTLSCEQNLNHDAMYWYRQDPGQGLRLIYYSQIVNDFQKGDIAEGYSVSREKKESFPLTVTSAQKNPTAFYLCASSIGGYGNSPLHFGNGTRLTVT.

The chain recombines TRBV7-9 with TRBJ1-5; D gene uncertain. There are 12 residues in the CDR3. V lost 3 bases and J lost 9, with 9 bases in between. The germline V gene has CDR1 SEHNR and CDR2 FQNEAQ (reference sequence). The CDR3 reads CASSFGAGPQHF. DNA for the CDR3: TGTGCCAGCAGCTTCGGAGCGGGGCCCCAGCATTTT.

The chain joins TRBV7-2 to TRBJ1-5; D may be TRBD1 (6 bases). Trimming took 1 base from V and 4 from J, leaving 8 bases between them. Per the germline V gene, CDR1 is SGHTA and CDR2 is FQGNSA. The CDR3 contains 14 residues. In DNA, the CDR3 is TGTGCCAGCAGCTTAGGGGACACTAATCAGCCCCAGCATTTT. It translates to CASSLGDTNQPQHF.

The chain employs TRBV30 and TRBJ2-7; possibly TRBD1 for D (6 bases). V shed 4 bases and J shed 4 bases, with 17 bases lying between them. CDR3 length equals 14 residues. CDR1 GTSNPN and CDR2 SVGIG come from the germline V gene (reference sequence). The DNA of the CDR3 is TGTGCCTGGATCGGCAGGGGAATAGGATACGAGCAGTACTTC. This sequence encodes CAWIGRGIGYEQYF.

This clone has more than one count but fewer than ten. The CDR3 DNA follows: TGTGCCTGGAGTCCCGCCCGGGATACGCAGTATTTT. Amino acid sequence: CAWSPARDTQYF. The gene calls are TRBV30 and TRBJ2-3; D unclear. The germline gives CDR1 GTSNPN, CDR2 SVGIG (reference sequence). This CDR3 region has 12 residues. Deletions cut 2 bases from V and 6 bases from J, with 9 bases between.

V is TRBV9 and J is TRBJ2-3; D ambiguous. Trimming cost V 0 bases and J 3 bases, with 11 bases left between them. The CDR3 is made up of 15 amino acids. The germline gives CDR1 SGDLS, CDR2 YYNGEE. CDR3 bases: TGTGCCAGCAGCGTAGAGAGCGCTTGGACAGATACGCAGTATTTT. As protein: CASSVESAWTDTQYF.

The rearrangement uses TRBV27 and TRBJ2-1; D possibly corresponds to TRBD2 (6 bases). Trimming removed 6 bases at V and 6 bases at J, with 12 bases between. Germline V gives CDR1 MNHEY, CDR2 SMNVEV (reference sequence). The length of the CDR3 is 13 residues. The CDR3 DNA follows: TGTGCCAGCAGCCGTACGGAGGGCAATGAGCAGTTCTTC. The encoded protein is CASSRTEGNEQFF.

J is TRBJ2-2 and V is TRBV3-1 (or the pseudogene TRBV3-2), with D possibly being TRBD2 (6 bases). The CDR3 spans 20 residues. Germline V gene sequence: CDR1 LGHDT, CDR2 YNNKEL (reference sequence). V lost 4 bases and J lost 9, with 33 bases in between. CDR3 sequence (DNA): TGTGCCAGCAGCCTCCACGGGGGTGGTGGAGGGACTCGGTCGTCGAGGGAGCTGTTTTTT. Translating it yields CASSLHGGGGGTRSSRELFF.

V gene TRBV19 combines with J gene TRBJ1-1, with 10 bases lining up with TRBD1. CDR3 length: 16 residues. V dropped 6 bases and J dropped 0; count of bases not matched to a gene: 7. The germline V gene encodes CDR1 LNHDA and CDR2 SQIVND (reference sequence). CDR3 nucleotides: TGTGCCAGTAGCTGGGGACAGGGGATAATGAACACTGAAGCTTTCTTT. Its protein is CASSWGQGIMNTEAFF. Filled out from reference TRBV19 and TRBJ1-1, the complete variable domain reads DGGITQSPKYLFRKEGQNVTLSCEQNLNHDAMYWYRQDPGQGLRLIYYSQIVNDFQKGDIAEGYSVSREKKESFPLTVTSAQKNPTAFYLCASSWGQGIMNTEAFFGQGTRLTVV.

CDR3 nucleotides: TGTGCCTGGAGCTCCACAGGGGGCACTCAGCCCCAGCATTTT. The encoded protein is CAWSSTGGTQPQHF. J is TRBJ1-5 and V is TRBV30, with 9 bases matching TRBD1. The CDR3 has 14 residues. The J segment lost 6 bases and the V segment lost 3 bases, leaving 6 bases of the junction unmatched. Per the germline V gene, CDR1 is GTSNPN and CDR2 is SVGIG (reference sequence). Full variable domain (missing parts from reference TRBV30 and TRBJ1-5): SQTIHQWPATLVQPVGSPLSLECTVEGTSNPNLYWYRQAAGRGLQLLFYSVGIGQISSEVPQNLSASRPQDRQFILSSKKLLLSDSGFYLCAWSSTGGTQPQHFGDGTRLSIL.

DNA of the CDR3: TGTGCCATCAGTGACGGGACAGGGGGCCCTTATGGCTACACCTTC. The encoded protein is CAISDGTGGPYGYTF. The chain uses TRBV10-3 and TRBJ1-2, with TRBD1 identical over 12 bases. The germline V gene encodes CDR1 ENHRY and CDR2 SYGVKD. The CDR3 sequence is 15 residues long. The J segment lost 5 bases and the V segment lost 3 bases, leaving 4 bases of the junction unmatched.

The genes are TRBV9 and TRBJ2-2, with 12 bases aligning to TRBD1. CDR3 size: 17 residues. The V gene end was trimmed by 2 bases and the J gene end by 7 bases; junction bases not matched to a gene: 9. Germline V lookup: CDR1 SGDLS, CDR2 YYNGEE. The CDR3 loop is CASSVTGQGAYIGELFF. Here the CDR3 DNA reads TGTGCCAGCAGCGTGACGGGACAGGGGGCATATATCGGGGAGCTGTTTTTT.

J is TRBJ2-1 and V is TRBV11-2; the match to TRBD1 covers 7 bases. There are 16 residues in the CDR3. CDR1 and CDR2 (germline): SGHAT, FQNNGV. Unmatched junction bases numbered 11, after V lost 0 bases and J lost 9 bases. In DNA form, the CDR3 reads TGTGCCAGCAGCTTAGACTCGCAGGGGGATACATCTGAGCAGTTCTTC. This codes for CASSLDSQGDTSEQFF.

V is TRBV21-1 and J is TRBJ1-1; the DNA was not used to check the table's D call, TRBD1. TRBV21-1 is labeled a pseudogene. The CDR3 consists of 16 residues. CDR3 residues: CASSKKRDRANTEAFF. CDR3 sequence (DNA): TGTGCCAGCAGCAAGAAACGGGACAGGGCTAACACTGAAGCTTTCTTT.

This rearrangement joins TRBV12-3 or TRBV12-4 to TRBJ1-2; D perhaps matches TRBD1 (5 bases). The CDR3 is 13 residues long. Trimming took off 7 bases at V and 2 bases at J, with 11 bases between the two ends. CDR3 DNA sequence: TGTGCCAGCACGTACAGGCGAAACTATGGCTACACCTTC. It specifies CASTYRRNYGYTF.

V is TRBV29-1 and J is TRBJ2-2; 7 positions agree with TRBD2. With 4 bases clipped from V and 1 base from J, the junction kept 3 bases outside the gene matches. CDR3 length: 14 amino acids. Germline V gene sequence: CDR1 SQVTM, CDR2 ANQGSEA. The CDR3 is CSVGGGWNTGELFF. The CDR3 bases are TGCAGCGTTGGCGGGGGTTGGAACACCGGGGAGCTGTTTTTT.

This chain connects TRBV5-1 to TRBJ2-2; possibly TRBD2 for D (5 bases). In germline, CDR1 is SGHRS, CDR2 YFSETQ. This CDR3 comprises 12 residues. With 5 bases removed from V and 6 bases from J, the gap between germline ends came to 8 bases. The CDR3: CASRSGAGELFF. The CDR3 coding sequence is TGCGCCAGCAGGAGCGGCGCCGGGGAGCTGTTTTTT.

This chain's CDR3 is CASSSPTGTDTQYF. The CDR3, as DNA: TGTGCCAGCAGCTCGCCGACAGGCACAGATACGCAGTATTTT. V and J are TRBV7-9 and TRBJ2-3, with a tentative D call TRBD1 (5 bases). The CDR3 runs to 14 residues. V was shortened by 4 bases and J by 1 base, with 9 bases between the two germline ends. Germline CDR1 SEHNR, CDR2 FQNEAQ (reference sequence).

V and J are TRBV28 and TRBJ2-4, with D possibly TRBD2 on 6 matching bases. The V gene lost 7 bases and the J gene lost 9 bases, with 13 bases spanning the gap. The CDR3 spans 12 residues. In germline, CDR1 is MDHEN, CDR2 SYDVKM. CDR3: CASTSLRGIQYF. The CDR3 DNA is TGTGCCAGCACCAGCCTGCGGGGCATTCAGTACTTC.